This T cell receptor (beta chain) was profiled in a study of early T cells in non-severe SARS-CoV-2 infection. Study observations and caveats: VDJdb-based matching was biased toward anti-spike CD8 responses and missed private and CD4 specificities.

The CDR3 spans 14 residues. The V gene's germline CDR1 is SGHTA and CDR2 FQGNSA. V lost 2 bases and J 2 bases, leaving 6 bases between the germline ends. This clonotype was recorded a few times. Its specificity is not known. One entry per CDR3 protein results from TCRdb running MiXCR on the 5' RACE reads. This repertoire shows roughly 66,000 distinct CDR3 sequences, roughly 10% found once; its top ten account for 3.2%. This chain connects TRBV7-2 to TRBJ2-2; a possible D gene is TRBD1 (5 bases). The specimen sequenced was whole blood. The origin of this receptor is an adult who was a healthcare worker with PCR-confirmed SARS-CoV-2 infection or an uninfected control (not recorded which). The CDR3 DNA reads as TGTGCCAGCAGCTTACAGGGAAACACCGGGGAGCTGTTTTTT. It yields the protein CASSLQGNTGELFF.